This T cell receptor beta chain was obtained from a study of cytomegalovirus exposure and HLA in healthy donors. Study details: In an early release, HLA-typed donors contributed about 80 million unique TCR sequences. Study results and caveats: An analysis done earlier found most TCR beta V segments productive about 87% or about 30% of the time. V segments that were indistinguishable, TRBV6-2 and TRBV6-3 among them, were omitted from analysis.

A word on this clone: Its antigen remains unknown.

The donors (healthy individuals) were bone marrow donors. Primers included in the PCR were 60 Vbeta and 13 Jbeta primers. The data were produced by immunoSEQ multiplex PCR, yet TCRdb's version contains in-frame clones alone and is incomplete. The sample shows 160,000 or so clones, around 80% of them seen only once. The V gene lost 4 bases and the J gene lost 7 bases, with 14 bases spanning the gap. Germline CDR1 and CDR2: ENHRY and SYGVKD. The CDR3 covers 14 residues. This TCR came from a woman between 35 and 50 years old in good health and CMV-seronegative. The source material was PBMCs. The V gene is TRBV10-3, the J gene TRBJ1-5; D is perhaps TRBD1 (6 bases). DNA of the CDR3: TGTGCCATCAGTGGAAACAGGGTAGGGCAGCCCCAGCATTTT. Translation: CAISGNRVGQPQHF.